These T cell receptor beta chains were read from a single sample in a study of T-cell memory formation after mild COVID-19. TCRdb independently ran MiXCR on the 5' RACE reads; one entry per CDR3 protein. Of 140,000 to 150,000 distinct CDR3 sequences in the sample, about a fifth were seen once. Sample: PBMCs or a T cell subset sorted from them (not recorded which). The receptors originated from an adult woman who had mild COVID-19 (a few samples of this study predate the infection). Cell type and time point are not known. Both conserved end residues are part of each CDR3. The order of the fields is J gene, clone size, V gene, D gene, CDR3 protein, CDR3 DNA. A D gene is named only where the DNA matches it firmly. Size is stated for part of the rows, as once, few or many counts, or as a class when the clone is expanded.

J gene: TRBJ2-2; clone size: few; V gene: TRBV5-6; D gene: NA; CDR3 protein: CASRHTTGTATGELFF; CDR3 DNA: TGTGCCAGCAGGCATACTACCGGGACGGCAACCGGGGAGCTGTTTTTT
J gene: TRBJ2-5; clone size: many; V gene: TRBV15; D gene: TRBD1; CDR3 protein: CATSRDPGQQETQYF; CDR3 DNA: TGTGCCACCAGCAGAGATCCGGGACAGCAAGAGACCCAGTACTTC
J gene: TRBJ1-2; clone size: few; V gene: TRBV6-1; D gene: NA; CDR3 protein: CASSERGTTYGYTF; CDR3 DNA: TGTGCCAGCAGTGAAAGAGGGACTACTTATGGCTACACCTTC
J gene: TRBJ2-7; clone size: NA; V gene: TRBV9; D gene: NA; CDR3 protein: CASSVGSGSTGEQYF; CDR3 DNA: TGTGCCAGCAGCGTAGGGTCCGGCTCCACGGGGGAGCAGTACTTC
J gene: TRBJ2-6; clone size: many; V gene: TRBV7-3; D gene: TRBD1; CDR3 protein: CASSTGAGANVLTF; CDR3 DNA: TGTGCCAGCAGCACAGGGGCTGGGGCCAACGTCCTGACTTTC
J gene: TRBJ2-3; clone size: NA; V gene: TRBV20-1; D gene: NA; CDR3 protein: CSAPTQRGTDTQYF; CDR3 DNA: TGCAGTGCCCCCACACAGAGGGGCACAGATACGCAGTATTTT
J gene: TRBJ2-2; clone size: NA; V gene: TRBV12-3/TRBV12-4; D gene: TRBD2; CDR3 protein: CASRTRETTGELFF; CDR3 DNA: TGTGCCAGCAGGACGCGGGAGACTACCGGGGAGCTGTTTTTT
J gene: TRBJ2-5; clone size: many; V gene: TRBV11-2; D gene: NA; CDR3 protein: CASSLPGVRETQYF; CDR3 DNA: TGTGCCAGCAGCTTACCAGGGGTGAGAGAGACCCAGTACTTC
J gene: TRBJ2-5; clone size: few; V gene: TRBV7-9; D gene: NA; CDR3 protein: CALIRISGSQETQYF; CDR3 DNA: TGTGCCCTAATCCGGATATCGGGCTCCCAAGAGACCCAGTACTTC
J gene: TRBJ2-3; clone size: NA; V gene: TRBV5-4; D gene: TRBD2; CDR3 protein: CASSSGGGSTDTQYF; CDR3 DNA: TGTGCCAGCAGCTCGGGCGGGGGAAGCACAGATACGCAGTATTTT
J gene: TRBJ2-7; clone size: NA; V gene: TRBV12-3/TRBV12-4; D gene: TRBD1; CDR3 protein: CASSLALQGYYEQYF; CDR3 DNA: TGTGCCAGCAGTTTAGCGTTACAGGGGTACTACGAGCAGTACTTC
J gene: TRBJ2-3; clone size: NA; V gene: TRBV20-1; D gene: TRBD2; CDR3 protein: CSARTSGSFRTDTQYF; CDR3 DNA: TGCAGTGCTAGGACCAGCGGGAGTTTCCGAACAGATACGCAGTATTTT
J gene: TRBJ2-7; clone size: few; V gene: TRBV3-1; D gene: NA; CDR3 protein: CASSPRGGAQYEQYF; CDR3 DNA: TGTGCCAGCAGCCCCCGGGGAGGAGCCCAGTACGAGCAGTACTTC
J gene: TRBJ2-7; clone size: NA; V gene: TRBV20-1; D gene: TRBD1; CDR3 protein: CSANPSRQGHKIGALYEQYF; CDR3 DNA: TGCAGTGCTAACCCATCTCGACAGGGTCACAAAATTGGGGCCCTCTACGAGCAGTACTTC
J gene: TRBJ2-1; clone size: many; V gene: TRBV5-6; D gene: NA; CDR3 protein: CASSLDRDGEQFF; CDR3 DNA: TGTGCCAGCAGCTTGGACAGGGATGGTGAGCAGTTCTTC
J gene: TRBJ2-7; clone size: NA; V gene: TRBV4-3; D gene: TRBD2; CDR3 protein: CASSQDPGGSYEQYF; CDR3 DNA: TGCGCCAGCAGCCAAGATCCGGGGGGTTCCTACGAGCAGTACTTC
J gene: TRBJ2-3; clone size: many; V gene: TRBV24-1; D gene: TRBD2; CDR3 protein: CATSSPLAGELDTQYF; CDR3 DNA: TGTGCCACCAGTTCCCCACTAGCGGGAGAATTAGATACGCAGTATTTT
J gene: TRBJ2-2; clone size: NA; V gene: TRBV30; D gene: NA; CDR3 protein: CAWSRGYGELFF; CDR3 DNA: TGTGCCTGGAGCAGGGGTTACGGGGAGCTGTTTTTT
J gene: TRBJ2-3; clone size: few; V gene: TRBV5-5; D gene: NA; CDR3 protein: CASSAGGLTDTQYF; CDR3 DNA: TGTGCCAGCAGCGCCGGGGGGCTGACAGATACGCAGTATTTT
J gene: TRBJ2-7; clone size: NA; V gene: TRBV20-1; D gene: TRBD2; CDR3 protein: CSAALAGSSYEQYF; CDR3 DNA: TGCAGTGCAGCACTAGCGGGGAGCTCCTACGAGCAGTACTTC
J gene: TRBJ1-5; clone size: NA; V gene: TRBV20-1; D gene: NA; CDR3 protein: CSARWGEGNQPQHF; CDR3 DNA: TGCAGTGCTAGGTGGGGAGAGGGCAATCAGCCCCAGCATTTT
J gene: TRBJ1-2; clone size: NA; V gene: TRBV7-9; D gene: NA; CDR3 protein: CASSLVVAGINTF; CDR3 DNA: TGTGCCAGCAGCTTAGTGGTGGCAGGGATCAACACCTTC
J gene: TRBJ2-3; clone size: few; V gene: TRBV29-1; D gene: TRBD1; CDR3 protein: CSVLTGFTDTQYF; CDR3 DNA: TGCAGCGTTCTGACAGGGTTCACAGATACGCAGTATTTT
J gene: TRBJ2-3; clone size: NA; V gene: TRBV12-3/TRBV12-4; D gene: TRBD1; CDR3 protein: CASSARTGSTDTQYF; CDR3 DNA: TGTGCCAGCAGCGCCCGGACAGGGAGCACAGATACGCAGTATTTT
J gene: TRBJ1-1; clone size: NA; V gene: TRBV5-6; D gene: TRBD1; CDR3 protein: CASSMGQLMNTEAFF; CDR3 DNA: TGTGCCAGCAGCATGGGACAGCTAATGAACACTGAAGCTTTCTTT
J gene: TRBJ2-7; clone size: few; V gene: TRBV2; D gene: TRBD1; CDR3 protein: CASSPGTGGAYEQYF; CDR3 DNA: TGTGCCAGCAGTCCGGGCACAGGGGGCGCCTACGAGCAGTACTTC
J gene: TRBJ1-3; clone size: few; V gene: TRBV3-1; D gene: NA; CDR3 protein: CASSHRYGVGGNTIYF; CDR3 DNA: TGTGCCAGCAGCCACCGATATGGGGTTGGAGGAAACACCATATATTTT
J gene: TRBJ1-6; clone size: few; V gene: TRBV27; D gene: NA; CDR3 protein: CASSYALGERASPLHF; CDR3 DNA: TGTGCCAGCAGCTACGCCCTCGGGGAGAGGGCTTCACCCCTCCACTTT
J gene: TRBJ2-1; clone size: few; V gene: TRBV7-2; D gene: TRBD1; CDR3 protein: CASSLPRTGTYNEQFF; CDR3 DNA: TGTGCCAGCAGCTTACCCCGGACAGGTACCTACAATGAGCAGTTCTTC
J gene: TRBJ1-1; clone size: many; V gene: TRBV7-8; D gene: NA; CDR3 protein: CASSDHARSTSGRTEAFF; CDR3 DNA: TGTGCCAGCAGCGACCATGCTCGGTCTACATCCGGTCGGACTGAAGCTTTCTTT
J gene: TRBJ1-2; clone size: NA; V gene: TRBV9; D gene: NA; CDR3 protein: CASSPGPGGSNYGYTF; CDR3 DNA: TGTGCCAGCAGCCCGGGCCCCGGTGGGAGTAACTATGGCTACACCTTC
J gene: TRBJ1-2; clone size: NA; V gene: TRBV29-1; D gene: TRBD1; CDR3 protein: CSAVRDRGDYGYTF; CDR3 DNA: TGCAGCGCTGTCCGCGACAGGGGTGACTATGGCTACACCTTC
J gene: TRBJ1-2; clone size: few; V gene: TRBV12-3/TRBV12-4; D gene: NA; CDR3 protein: CASRGIGGYTF; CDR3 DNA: TGTGCCAGCAGGGGCATAGGGGGCTACACCTTC
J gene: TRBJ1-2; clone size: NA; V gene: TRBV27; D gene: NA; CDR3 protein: CASSSYGGDAGYTF; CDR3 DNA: TGTGCCAGCAGTAGCTACGGGGGCGATGCTGGCTACACCTTC
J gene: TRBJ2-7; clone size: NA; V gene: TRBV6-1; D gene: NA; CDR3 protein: CASSRQLSYEQYF; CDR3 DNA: TGTGCCAGCAGTCGACAGCTCTCCTACGAGCAGTACTTC
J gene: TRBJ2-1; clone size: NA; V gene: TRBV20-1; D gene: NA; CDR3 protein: CSARDPGKTAYNEQFF; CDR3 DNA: TGCAGTGCTAGAGATCCCGGAAAGACGGCCTACAATGAGCAGTTCTTC
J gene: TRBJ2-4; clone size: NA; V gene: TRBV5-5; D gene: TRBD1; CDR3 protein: CASSEGTGTNIQYF; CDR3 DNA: TGTGCCAGCAGCGAAGGGACAGGAACAAACATTCAGTACTTC
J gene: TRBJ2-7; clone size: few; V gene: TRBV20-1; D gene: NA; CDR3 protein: CSASRDTYEQYF; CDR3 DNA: TGCAGTGCTAGCCGTGACACCTACGAGCAGTACTTC
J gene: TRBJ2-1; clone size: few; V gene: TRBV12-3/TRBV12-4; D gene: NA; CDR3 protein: CASSLGLEAVSRNEQFF; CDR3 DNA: TGTGCCAGCAGTTTAGGGCTAGAGGCCGTCAGTCGCAATGAGCAGTTCTTC
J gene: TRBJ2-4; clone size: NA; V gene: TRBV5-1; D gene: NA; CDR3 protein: CASSSTGFGGNIQYF; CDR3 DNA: TGCGCCAGCAGCTCGACAGGTTTTGGGGGAAACATTCAGTACTTC
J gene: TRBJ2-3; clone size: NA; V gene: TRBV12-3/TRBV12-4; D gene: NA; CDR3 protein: CASRKGSSASSTDTQYF; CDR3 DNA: TGTGCCAGCAGGAAGGGGTCTTCCGCCTCTAGCACAGATACGCAGTATTTT
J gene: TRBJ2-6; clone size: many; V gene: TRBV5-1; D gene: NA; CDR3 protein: CASTPGSGANVLTF; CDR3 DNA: TGCGCCAGCACCCCGGGCTCTGGGGCCAACGTCCTGACTTTC
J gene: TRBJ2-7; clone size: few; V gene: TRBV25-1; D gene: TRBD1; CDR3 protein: CASSFLPGQGPDEQYF; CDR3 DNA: TGTGCCAGCAGTTTCCTCCCGGGACAGGGACCGGACGAGCAGTACTTC
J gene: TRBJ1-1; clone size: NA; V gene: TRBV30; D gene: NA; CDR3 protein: CAWSVAGLMNTEAFF; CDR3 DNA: TGTGCCTGGAGTGTAGCAGGGCTAATGAACACTGAAGCTTTCTTT
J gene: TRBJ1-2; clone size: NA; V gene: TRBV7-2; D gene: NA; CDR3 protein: CASSPLRVGYTF; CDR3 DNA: TGTGCCAGCAGCCCACTCAGGGTTGGCTACACCTTC
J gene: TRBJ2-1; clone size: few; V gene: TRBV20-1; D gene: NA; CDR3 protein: CSASRTEYNEQFF; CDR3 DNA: TGCAGTGCTAGCAGGACAGAATACAATGAGCAGTTCTTC
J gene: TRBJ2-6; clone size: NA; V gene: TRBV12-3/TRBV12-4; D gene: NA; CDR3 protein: CASIEQLYSGANVLTF; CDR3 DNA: TGTGCCAGCATCGAACAGCTCTACTCTGGGGCCAACGTCCTGACTTTC